Following are 9 T cell receptor beta chains from one sample sequenced in a study of radiotherapy plus CTLA-4 blockade in lung cancer. The method was immunoSEQ multiplex PCR; TCRdb's version includes in-frame clones alone and lacks a portion of them. The sample lists roughly 73,000 clones; about nine tenths were seen once. The material sequenced was peripheral blood, taken from a patient treated with radiotherapy plus ipilimumab. These TCRs come from a human donor with non-small cell lung cancer that progressed on radiotherapy plus ipilimumab.

Regarding this clone: Other nucleotide sequences from this sample produce the same CDR3. The chain employs TRBV28 and TRBJ2-7, with TRBD2 identical over 7 bases. Trimming at V came to 3 bases and at J to 0 bases, leaving 2 bases not matched to a gene. Looked up from germline, CDR1 is MDHEN and CDR2 is SYDVKM. The length of the CDR3 is 14 residues. CDR3 in amino acids: CASSFSGGSYEQYF. The CDR3 region has the DNA TGTGCCAGCAGTTTTTCGGGGGGCTCCTACGAGCAGTACTTC. Drawing the rest from reference TRBV28 and TRBJ2-7, the complete variable domain is DVKVTQSSRYLVKRTGEKVFLECVQDMDHENMFWYRQDPGLGLRLIYFSYDVKMKEKGDIPEGYSVSREKKERFSLILESASTNQTSMYLCASSFSGGSYEQYFGPGTRLTVT.

The chain is built from TRBV2 and TRBJ2-7; D tentatively reads TRBD1 or TRBD2 (5 bases each). Trimming stripped 6 bases from V and 6 bases from J, with 18 bases between. The CDR3 has 14 amino acids. CDR1 and CDR2 from the germline V gene are SNHLY and FYNNEI. CDR3 sequence reads: CASSQGPARAEQYF. The CDR3 region has the DNA TGTGCCAGCAGCCAGGGACCGGCGAGGGCCGAGCAGTACTTC.

This chain connects TRBV5-1 to TRBJ1-1; D is possibly TRBD1 (5 bases). From germline, CDR1 is SGHRS and CDR2 YFSETQ. The V end was cut by 0 bases, the J end by 5 bases, with 5 bases between. CDR3 length: 12 amino acids. The CDR3 is CASSLEGTEAFF. The CDR3 nucleotides are TGCGCCAGCAGCTTGGAGGGGACTGAAGCTTTCTTT.

This chain connects TRBV27 to TRBJ2-7; 8 positions agree with TRBD1. The CDR3 totals 15 residues. Trimming removed 6 bases from V and 4 bases from J; junction bases left unmatched: 11. Germline V gene sequence: CDR1 MNHEY, CDR2 SMNVEV (reference sequence). The CDR3 loop reads CASSSGQGALYEQYV. The CDR3 nucleotides read TGTGCCAGCAGCTCTGGTCAGGGGGCGTTATACGAGCAGTACGTC.

The CDR3 coding sequence is TGTGCCAGCAGCCGGACAGAACTCAATGAGCAGTTCTTC. Its translation: CASSRTELNEQFF. The chain links TRBV25-1 to TRBJ2-1, with a possible D match to TRBD1 (6 bases). Trimming removed 6 bases from V and 6 bases from J, with 12 bases in between. Germline CDR1 reads MGHDK; CDR2 reads SYGVNS. This CDR3 is built from 13 residues. The whole variable domain, filled in from reference TRBV25-1 and TRBJ2-1, reads EADIYQTPRYLVIGTGKKITLECSQTMGHDKMYWYQQDPGMELHLIHYSYGVNSTEKGDLSSESTVSRIRTEHFPLTLESARPSHTSQYLCASSRTELNEQFFGPGTRLTVL.

V gene TRBV9 combines with J gene TRBJ2-3, with TRBD1 matching over 9 bases. There are 14 residues in the CDR3. Unmatched junction bases numbered 4, after V lost 4 bases and J lost 4 bases. The germline V gene encodes CDR1 SGDLS and CDR2 YYNGEE. This chain's CDR3 is CASSPRTGADTQYF. CDR3 DNA: TGTGCCAGCAGCCCCCGGACAGGGGCAGATACGCAGTATTTT.

The chain combines TRBV18 with TRBJ2-1; D is ambiguous. CDR1 and CDR2 (germline): KGHSH, LQKENI. V shed 2 bases and J shed 7 bases, with 6 bases lying between them. There are 12 residues in the CDR3. The chain's CDR3 is CASSPRANEQFF. In DNA, the CDR3 is TGTGCCAGCTCACCAAGGGCGAATGAGCAGTTCTTC.

J is TRBJ1-1 and V is TRBV5-1; D may be TRBD1 (6 bases). The CDR3 covers 14 residues. The germline V gene encodes CDR1 SGHRS and CDR2 YFSETQ. Trimming removed 4 bases from V and 2 bases from J, with 12 bases in between. The CDR3 DNA is TGCGCCAGCAGCCGAGACAGGCTAAACACTGAAGCTTTCTTT. This encodes CASSRDRLNTEAFF.

The V call is TRBV7-3, the J call TRBJ2-6; D gene uncertain. The CDR3 sequence is 15 residues long. Trimming stripped 0 bases from V and 0 bases from J, with 3 bases between. Germline CDR1 SGHTA, CDR2 FQGTGA. The CDR3 DNA reads TGTGCCAGCAGCTTAACTAGCTCTGGGGCCAACGTCCTGACTTTC. The encoded protein is CASSLTSSGANVLTF. Variable domain in full (rest from reference TRBV7-3 and TRBJ2-6): GAGVSQTPSNKVTEKGKYVELRCDPISGHTALYWYRQSLGQGPEFLIYFQGTGAADDSGLPNDRFFAVRPEGSVSTLKIQRTERGDSAVYLCASSLTSSGANVLTFGAGSRLTVL.